Included here is one T cell receptor (beta chain) sequence, with context. Per the authors' pipeline: Using reference gene primer amplification, nucleated cell counts were estimated. Here immunoSEQ multiplex PCR was the method, and the copy in TCRdb shows in-frame clones only, minus some. D and trimming were read from the DNA, whereas the V and J calls and clone size are those reported in that table. The sample records approximately 270,000 clones, around 89% being singletons. The data were obtained in a study of blood T cell repertoires in COVID-19. Study context: COVID-19 samples from acute and convalescent phases originated in the United States, Italy and Spain. T cells, B-cell-depleted T cells, or PBMCs provided the cDNA or gDNA that served as material.

After removal of 6 bases from V and 3 bases from J, the junction contained 5 bases not matched to a gene. Germline CDR1 and CDR2: SNHLY and FYNNEI. The CDR3 has 13 residues. The sequenced sample was peripheral blood. The chain is built from TRBV2 and TRBJ2-7; TRBD1 aligns across 7 bases. This clonotype originated in a man aged 25 to 40 with acute or convalescent COVID-19. CDR3 nucleotides: TGTGCCAGCAGGAGGACAGGACACTACGAGCAGTACTTC. It specifies CASRRTGHYEQYF.